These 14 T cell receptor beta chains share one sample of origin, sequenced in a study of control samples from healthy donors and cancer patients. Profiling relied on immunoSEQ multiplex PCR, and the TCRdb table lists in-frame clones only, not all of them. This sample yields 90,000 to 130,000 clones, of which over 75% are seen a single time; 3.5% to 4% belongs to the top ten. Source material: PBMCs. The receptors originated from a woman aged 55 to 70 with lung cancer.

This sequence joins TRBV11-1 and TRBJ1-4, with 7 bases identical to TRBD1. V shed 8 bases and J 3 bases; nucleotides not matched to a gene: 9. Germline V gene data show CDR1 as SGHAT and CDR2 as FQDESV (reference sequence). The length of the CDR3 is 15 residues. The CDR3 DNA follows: TGTGCCAGCCCAAGAAAGGGGGCGGCTAATGAAAAACTGTTTTTT. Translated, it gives CASPRKGAANEKLFF. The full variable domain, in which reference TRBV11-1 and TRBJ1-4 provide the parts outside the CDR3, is EAEVAQSPRYKITEKSQAVAFWCDPISGHATLYWYRQILGQGPELLVQFQDESVVDDSQLPKDRFSAERLKGVDSTLKIQPAELGDSAMYLCASPRKGAANEKLFFGSGTQLSVL.

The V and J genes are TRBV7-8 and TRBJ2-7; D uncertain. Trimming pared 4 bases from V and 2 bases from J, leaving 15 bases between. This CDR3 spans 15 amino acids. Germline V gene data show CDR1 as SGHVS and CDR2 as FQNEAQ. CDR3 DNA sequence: TGTGCCAGCAGCTCCCCGACTCCCCTTACCTACGAGCAGTACTTC. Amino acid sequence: CASSSPTPLTYEQYF.

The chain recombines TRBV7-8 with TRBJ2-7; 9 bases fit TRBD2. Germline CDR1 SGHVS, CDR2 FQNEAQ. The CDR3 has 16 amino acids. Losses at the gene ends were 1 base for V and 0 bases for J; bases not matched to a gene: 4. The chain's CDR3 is CASSLGASGISYEQYF. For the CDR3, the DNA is TGTGCCAGCAGCTTAGGGGCTAGCGGGATCTCCTACGAGCAGTACTTC.

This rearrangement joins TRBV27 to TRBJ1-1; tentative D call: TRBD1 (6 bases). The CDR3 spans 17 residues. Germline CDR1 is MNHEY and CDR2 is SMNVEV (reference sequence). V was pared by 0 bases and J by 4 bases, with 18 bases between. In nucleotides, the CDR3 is TGTGCCAGCAGTTTATCGGTCGTTACAGGGTTGGCCACTGAAGCTTTCTTT. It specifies CASSLSVVTGLATEAFF.

CDR3 DNA sequence: TGTGCCAGCAGCTTAGCCCAGAGAGTGGAGGGAGGGGAGACCCAGTACTTC. Residues: CASSLAQRVEGGETQYF. The genes are TRBV11-3 and TRBJ2-5, with 7 bases matching TRBD2. The CDR3 covers 17 residues. From germline, CDR1 is SGHNT and CDR2 YENEEA. V was clipped by 1 base and J by 5 bases; unmatched bases: 13.

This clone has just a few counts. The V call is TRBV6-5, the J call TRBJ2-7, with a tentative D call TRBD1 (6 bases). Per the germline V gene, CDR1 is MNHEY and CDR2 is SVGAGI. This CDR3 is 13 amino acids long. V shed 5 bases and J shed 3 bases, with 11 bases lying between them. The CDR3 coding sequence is TGTGCCAGCAGTAGGGACACTTTCTACGAGCAGTACTTC. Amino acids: CASSRDTFYEQYF.

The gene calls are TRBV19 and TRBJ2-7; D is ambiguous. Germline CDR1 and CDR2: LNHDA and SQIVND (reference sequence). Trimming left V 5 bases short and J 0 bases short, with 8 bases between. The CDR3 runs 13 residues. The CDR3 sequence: CASSVVSSYEQYF. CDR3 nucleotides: TGTGCCAGTAGTGTCGTTAGCTCCTACGAGCAGTACTTC. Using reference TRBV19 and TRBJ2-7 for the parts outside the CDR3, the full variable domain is DGGITQSPKYLFRKEGQNVTLSCEQNLNHDAMYWYRQDPGQGLRLIYYSQIVNDFQKGDIAEGYSVSREKKESFPLTVTSAQKNPTAFYLCASSVVSSYEQYFGPGTRLTVT.

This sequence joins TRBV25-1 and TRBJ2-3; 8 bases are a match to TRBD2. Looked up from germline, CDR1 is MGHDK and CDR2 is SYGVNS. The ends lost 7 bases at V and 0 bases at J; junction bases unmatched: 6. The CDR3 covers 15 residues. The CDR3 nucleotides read TGTGCCAGCAAGGAATCGGGAGGGAGCACAGATACGCAGTATTTT. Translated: CASKESGGSTDTQYF.

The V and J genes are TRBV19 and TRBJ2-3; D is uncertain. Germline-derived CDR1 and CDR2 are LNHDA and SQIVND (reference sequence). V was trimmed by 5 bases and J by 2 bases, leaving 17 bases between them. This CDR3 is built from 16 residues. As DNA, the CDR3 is TGTGCCAGTAGTCCCACGACTCCCATGCACACAGATACGCAGTATTTT. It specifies CASSPTTPMHTDTQYF.

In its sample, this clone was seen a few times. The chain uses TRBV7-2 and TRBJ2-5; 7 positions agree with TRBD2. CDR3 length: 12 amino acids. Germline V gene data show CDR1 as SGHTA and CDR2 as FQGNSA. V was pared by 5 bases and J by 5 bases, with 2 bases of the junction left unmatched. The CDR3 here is CASSISGETQYF. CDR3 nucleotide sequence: TGTGCCAGCAGCATTAGCGGGGAGACCCAGTACTTC.

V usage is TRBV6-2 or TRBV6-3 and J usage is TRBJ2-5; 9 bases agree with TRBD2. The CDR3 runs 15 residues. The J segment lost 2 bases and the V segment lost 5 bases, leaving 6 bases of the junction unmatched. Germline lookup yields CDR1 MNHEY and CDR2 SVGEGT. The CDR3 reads CASSPRGGGQETQYF. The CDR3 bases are TGTGCCAGCAGTCCGCGGGGGGGAGGACAAGAGACCCAGTACTTC.

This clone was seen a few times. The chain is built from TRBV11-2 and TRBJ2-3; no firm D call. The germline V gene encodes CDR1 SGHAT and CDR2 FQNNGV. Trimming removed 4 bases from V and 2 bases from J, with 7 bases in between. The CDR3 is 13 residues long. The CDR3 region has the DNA TGTGCCAGCAGCTCCCTGCCCACAGATACGCAGTATTTT. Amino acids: CASSSLPTDTQYF.

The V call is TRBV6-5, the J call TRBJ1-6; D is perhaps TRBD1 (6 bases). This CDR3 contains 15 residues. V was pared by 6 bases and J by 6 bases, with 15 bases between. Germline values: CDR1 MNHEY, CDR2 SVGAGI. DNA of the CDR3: TGTGCCAGCAGAGCAGGGGAGAGTTTTAATTCACCCCTCCACTTT. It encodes CASRAGESFNSPLHF.

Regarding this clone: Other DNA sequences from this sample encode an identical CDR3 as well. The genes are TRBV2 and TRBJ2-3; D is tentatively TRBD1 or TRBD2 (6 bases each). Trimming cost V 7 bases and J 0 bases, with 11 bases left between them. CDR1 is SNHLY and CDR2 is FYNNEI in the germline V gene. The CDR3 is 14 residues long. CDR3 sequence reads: CASKGGTSTDTQYF. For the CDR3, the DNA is TGTGCCAGCAAAGGGGGGACAAGCACAGATACGCAGTATTTT.